This T cell receptor beta chain appears in the sequencing data of a study of blood T cell repertoires in COVID-19. Overall study: Symptom resolution, clearance, or two negative PCRs marked donors in Cohort 3 as recovered. In each case, the material was cDNA or gDNA derived from T cells, B-cell-depleted T cells, or PBMCs.

This clone was observed a single time. Generated by immunoSEQ multiplex PCR, the TCRdb table keeps only in-frame clones and is missing some. Found here are about 210,000 clones, around 90% of them singletons; the top ten hold 7.2%. This TCR came from a man in his thirties or forties in a cohort exposed to, infected with or recovered from COVID-19 (not recorded which). The material sequenced was PBMCs or T cells enriched from blood (not recorded which).

CDR3 protein: CASSAVGVWYGYTF. The DNA for the CDR3 is TGTGCCAGCAGCGCGGTTGGTGTTTGGTATGGCTACACCTTC. The chain links TRBV7-9 to TRBJ1-2, with D uncertain. The germline V gene has CDR1 SEHNR and CDR2 FQNEAQ (reference sequence). CDR3 size: 14 residues. Trimming took off 5 bases at V and 5 bases at J, with 15 bases between the two ends.